This TCR beta chain was recorded in a study of cytomegalovirus exposure and HLA in healthy donors. Study-wide points: The study designated 150 or so TCR beta chains cytomegalovirus-associated. One later analysis reportedly identified an Asian-associated ancestry cluster that showed fewer N-insertions than the roughly 670-donor mean. A later analysis revealed that TCR association rates differed between HLA loci, peaking at DRB1 and bottoming out at HLA-C.

As to this clone: Antigen unknown.

Both 60 Vbeta primers and 13 Jbeta primers went into the PCR. Assay: immunoSEQ multiplex PCR; the TCRdb copy retains only in-frame clones and omits some. The sample shows around 35,000 clones, about four fifths of them seen only once. This clonotype originated in a woman between 40 and 50 years old in good health and CMV-seronegative. Material for sequencing was PBMCs.

CDR3 sequence reads: CSIAEGEKLFF. The CDR3 nucleotides read TGCAGTATAGCGGAAGGAGAAAAACTGTTTTTT. The chain has TRBV20-1 and TRBJ1-4; D gene uncertain. The germline V gene encodes CDR1 DFQATT and CDR2 SNEGSKA (reference sequence). This CDR3 contains 11 residues. The V gene lost 8 bases and the J gene lost 8 bases, with 12 bases spanning the gap.